The clone carrying this T cell receptor beta chain was seen only a few times. Assay used: immunoSEQ multiplex PCR; TCRdb lists only in-frame clones, some missing. This table holds over 95,000 clones, roughly 79% found once. This sample stems from a study of blood T cell repertoires in COVID-19. The trim removed 5 bases at V and 7 bases at J, leaving 5 bases unmatched. Per the germline V gene, CDR1 is SEHNR and CDR2 is FQNEAQ (reference sequence). The CDR3 contains 14 residues. The material sequenced was peripheral blood. The clonotype originates from a human donor in a cohort sampled during active COVID-19. The V gene is TRBV7-9, the J gene TRBJ1-4, with TRBD1 matching over 9 bases. CDR3 loop: CASSTGGAGEKLFF. CDR3 sequence (DNA): TGTGCCAGCAGCACAGGGGGCGCGGGTGAAAAACTGTTTTTT.